These 7 T cell receptor beta chains were all obtained from the same sample, sequenced in a study of post-analysis software for immune sequencing data. General observations from the study: Roughly 5 TRBV segments (TRBV5-6, TRBV5-1 and TRBV20-1 among them) occurred more frequently in patients than in controls.

Their cognate antigens are unknown. Unique molecular identifiers tagged the TCR beta cDNA libraries. TCRdb re-derived calls from the PCR reads in MiXCR, one entry per CDR3 protein. The table lists about 620,000 distinct CDR3 sequences, 44% of them singletons. Sequencing input: blood. These receptors all come from a girl aged 10 to 17 with multiple sclerosis.

The V gene is TRBV21-1, the J gene TRBJ1-1. TRBV21-1 is flagged as a pseudogene. This CDR3 is built from 13 residues. CDR3 DNA sequence: TGTGCCAGGCGCGGCAGGGAGAACACTGAAGCTTTCTTT. Protein sequence: CARRGRENTEAFF.

There are many counts of this clonotype. V is TRBV12-3 or TRBV12-4 and J is TRBJ2-7; D is undetermined. Trimming removed 6 bases from V and 0 bases from J, with 9 bases in between. CDR3 size: 13 residues. The CDR3 loop is CASSLPSSYEQYF. CDR3 DNA: TGTGCCAGCAGCTTACCGAGCTCCTACGAGCAGTACTTC.

CDR3 nucleotides: TGTGCCAGCAGGCCACAGGGGGTAGCTAACTATGGCTACACCTTC. Protein sequence: CASRPQGVANYGYTF. The rearrangement joins TRBV27 to TRBJ1-2, with 8 bases matching TRBD1. Per germline, CDR1 MNHEY and CDR2 SMNVEV (reference sequence). The CDR3 sequence is 15 residues long. V lost 6 bases to trimming and J lost 0 bases; unmatched junction nucleotides: 6.

This clonotype has more than one count but fewer than ten. V and J are TRBV5-1 and TRBJ1-5; TRBD1 is a possible D gene (6 bases). The CDR3 runs to 16 residues. The V and J ends lost 4 bases and 0 bases respectively, with 14 bases between them. CDR1 SGHRS and CDR2 YFSETQ come from the germline V gene. Here the CDR3 DNA reads TGCGCCAGCAGCCCCGGGACAACATATAGCAATCAGCCCCAGCATTTT. Translation: CASSPGTTYSNQPQHF.

The genes are TRBV4-1 and TRBJ1-2, with D tentatively TRBD1 (5 bases). The germline V gene encodes CDR1 MGHRA and CDR2 YSYEKL. This CDR3 region has 15 residues. V was shortened by 0 bases and J by 2 bases, with 10 bases between the two germline ends. CDR3 coding DNA: TGCGCCAGCAGCCAAGATGGGGCGGAGAACTATGGCTACACCTTC. Protein: CASSQDGAENYGYTF.

This clonotype was seen a few times. The rearrangement uses TRBV6-1 and TRBJ2-4, with 11 bases identical to TRBD2. Gene TRBJ2-7 matches the end of the DNA better, so the J call may be wrong. CDR1 is MNHNS and CDR2 is SASEGT in the germline V gene. The CDR3 loop spans 13 amino acids. CDR3: CASTRTSGSEQYF. The CDR3 DNA is TGTGCCAGCACTCGGACTAGCGGGTCCGAGCAGTACTTC.

In this sample, this clonotype turned up a few times. This chain connects TRBV4-1 to TRBJ1-2; D gene ambiguous. This CDR3 is 14 amino acids long. V lost 0 bases and J 7 bases, leaving 12 bases between the germline ends. Germline lookup yields CDR1 MGHRA and CDR2 YSYEKL. The CDR3 here is CASSQDGSLAGYTF. For the CDR3, the DNA is TGCGCCAGCAGCCAAGACGGCAGTCTGGCTGGCTACACCTTC.